The entry below describes one T cell receptor (beta chain). This clonotype was seen more than once but under ten times. This clone's antigen is unknown. There are no base qualities to consult, and no much larger clone falls within one base. The data derive from a study of regulatory T cells in long-lasting Graves disease (dated by TCRdb to the early 2020s). With regard to the full study: Antithyroid drugs had been taken for less than 3 months by newly diagnosed Graves' disease patients. A total of roughly 33 samples underwent TCR sequencing: around 13 from persistent and roughly 20 from newly diagnosed Graves' disease patients. Persistent Graves' disease patients were compared with newly diagnosed Graves' disease patients by peripheral blood TCR sequencing and RNA sequencing. The study took place in China and was registered as a clinical trial. What the research found in general, with its limitations: TRBV28, TRBJ1-2 and TRBJ2-5 were preferentially used in persistent disease, while TRBV20-1 and TRBJ2-1 were favored in newly diagnosed disease. A larger number of public clonotypes was shared among persistent patients (more than 2,500) than among newly diagnosed patients (around 890). Compared with newly diagnosed patients, persistent Graves' disease patients had lower TCR Shannon entropy and fewer highly expanded clones, which suggests clonal expansion. Sequencing and analysis were limited to the TCR beta chain. The small sample size was acknowledged by the authors as a limitation that may reduce accuracy. Only peripheral blood was studied, because thyroid tissue, the primary lesion, was inaccessible.

Its CDR3 holds 15 amino acids, cysteine through phenylalanine. The only DNA kept is the CDR3, 45 bases in frame from the first base. Trimming takes 2 bases from V and 2 bases from J, and the germline ends sit 11 bases apart. The germline V gene gives CDR1 as SGHRS and CDR2 as YFSETQ. The time point label, read with the paper, signifies: newly diagnosed GD, antithyroid drugs for less than 3 months. For both TCR sequencing and RNA sequencing, RNA was extracted from PBMCs using TRIzol. The diagnosis of Graves' disease was made according to American Thyroid Association guidelines. Patients for the study were recruited at an endocrinology department in Xi'an, China. Each patient gave around 9 milliliters of peripheral blood, collected in an EDTA anticoagulant tube. Ficoll Paque Plus density gradient separation was used to isolate PBMCs, and no further T cell sorting was performed. An Agilent 2100 Bioanalyzer and agarose gel were used to assess RNA quality, and a NanoDrop 2000 was used to measure RNA concentration.

The method behind the library was multiplex PCR. Sequenced using an Illumina HiSeq 4000. To build TCR beta libraries, CDR3 regions were amplified by Arm-PCR using iRepertoire HTBI primers. PCR products were gel purified before sequencing. As for how the authors treated the data: Gene usage analysis of CDR3 amino acid clonotypes used the 60 to 80 TRBV and more than 13 TRBJ segments found across samples. COPE and FqMerger were used to merge filtered high-quality paired reads into contigs. BLAST was used to align contigs to IMGT TRBV, TRBD and TRBJ reference genes, and CDR3 was defined according to IMGT. Any clonotype with a frequency above 0.1% was counted as a highly expanded clone. Shannon entropy served as the measure of repertoire diversity, while the Gini coefficient captured V-J evenness. Clonotypes shared by more than one individual were considered public. Clones were called with MiXCR by TCRdb after fastp trimmed the public reads at Q25, and only in-frame beta chains were retained. Every CDR3 protein is listed once, alongside the most common genes and DNA of its rows. In this record, the V and J calls reflect TCRdb's handling and not the investigators' own analysis. This sample has over 500,000 distinct CDR3 sequences in its table, and roughly 15% of those were observed once. In total, the top ten clones hold approximately 18% of the sample.

These records were also assigned to another study, of T cells in Graves' hyperthyroidism and ophthalmopathy. The second study's paper adds: Stable Graves' hyperthyroidism was defined as the absence of progression to ophthalmopathy over 18 months of follow-up. The hyperthyroidism patients were between 18 and 65 years old and newly diagnosed, with a disease duration of less than 2 months. Exclusion was applied to patients with uncontrolled infections, other autoimmune diseases, pregnancy or lactation. Diagnoses were based on clinical symptoms, serum thyroxine and TRAb, thyroid ultrasound and orbital computed tomography. A first-round RT-PCR of the TCR CDR3 used the HTBI primer set with the Qiagen OneStep RT-PCR kit. Most expanded thyroid clonotypes (frequency above 0.001) were also detected in blood, suggesting blood repertoires may reflect thyroid immune responses. Ophthalmopathy was separated from stable hyperthyroidism by a 13 V-J signature model, with about 88% sensitivity and about 81% specificity obtained in cross-validation and 80%/75% obtained in testing. In validation, the model predicted progression to ophthalmopathy a median of roughly 6.1 months before onset, with about 71% sensitivity and about 75% specificity. TCR V-J signatures able to tell the groups apart were searched for in a discovery cohort of 95 to 100 patients, of whom under 45 had Graves' ophthalmopathy and some 60 had stable Graves' hyperthyroidism. Whether ophthalmopathy could be predicted prospectively was tested in an independent validation cohort made up of roughly 19 hyperthyroidism patients plus 17 patients who later progressed to ophthalmopathy. The 80 to 100 discovery patients were randomly divided into training and test sets at a 7:3 ratio. Thyroid tissue and blood T-cell repertoires from several Graves' hyperthyroidism patients were also compared in the study. After blood sampling, hyperthyroidism patients were treated with methimazole at a starting dose of 30 mg daily, and ophthalmopathy patients were treated with high-dose intravenous methylprednisolone. A second multiplex PCR round built the libraries, followed by size selection and purification. Libraries were sequenced paired-end with 100 bp reads on an Illumina HiSeq2000. SOAPnuke was used to process the raw data, throwing out any read that contained adapters or uncalled bases, had a mean Phred below 15, or lacked an exact constant-primer or identifier match. High-quality paired reads were merged using COPE v1.2.5, and each unique nucleotide sequence was defined as a clonotype. Clonotypes were aligned to IMGT TRBV, TRBD and TRBJ reference segments using MiTCR v1.1. The analysis was restricted to V-J combinations with a frequency above 0.0001, which together covered roughly 99% of the repertoires. A TCS score was defined as the ratio between F50 (clonal expansion) and ExV (chaos), using BLOSUM62-based TCRdist between CDR3 peptides within each V-J. Welch's t-statistics and random forest reduced some 510 V-J features to fewer than 15, which were used in a naive Bayes classifier (R e1071). Sample size was not statistically predetermined, and investigators were not blinded to group allocation. According to the paper, TCR Vbeta CDR3 sequencing was carried out on about 140 peripheral blood samples, which came from fewer than 50 ophthalmopathy, 75 or so hyperthyroidism and approximately 17 progressor patients.

The source material was peripheral blood mononuclear cells (PBMCs), sampled at new diagnosis, from a patient treated with antithyroid drugs. The sequence derives from a woman aged 30 to 39 with Graves disease. Donor details come from another sample of the same person, matched by shared clones. The V and J genes are TRBV5-1 and TRBJ1-3; the D gene is unclear. The bases read TGCGCCAGCAGCTTCTCTACGGGAGCTGGAAACACCATATATTTT. Its coded protein is CASSFSTGAGNTIYF.